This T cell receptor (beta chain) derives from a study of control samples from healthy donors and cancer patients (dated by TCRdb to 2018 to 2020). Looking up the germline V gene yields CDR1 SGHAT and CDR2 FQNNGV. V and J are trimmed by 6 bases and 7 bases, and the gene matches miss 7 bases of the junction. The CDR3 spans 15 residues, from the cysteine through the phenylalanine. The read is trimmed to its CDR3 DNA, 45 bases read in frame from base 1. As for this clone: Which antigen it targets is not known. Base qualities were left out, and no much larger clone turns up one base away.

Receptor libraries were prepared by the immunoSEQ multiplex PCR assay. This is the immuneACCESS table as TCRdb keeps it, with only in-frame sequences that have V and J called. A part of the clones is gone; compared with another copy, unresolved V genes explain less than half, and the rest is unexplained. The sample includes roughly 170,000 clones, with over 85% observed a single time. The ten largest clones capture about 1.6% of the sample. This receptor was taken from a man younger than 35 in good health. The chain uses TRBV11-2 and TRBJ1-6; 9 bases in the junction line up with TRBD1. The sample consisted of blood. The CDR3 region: CASSRKGQGNSPLHF. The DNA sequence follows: TGTGCCAGCAGTCGTAAAGGACAGGGGAATTCACCCCTCCACTTT.